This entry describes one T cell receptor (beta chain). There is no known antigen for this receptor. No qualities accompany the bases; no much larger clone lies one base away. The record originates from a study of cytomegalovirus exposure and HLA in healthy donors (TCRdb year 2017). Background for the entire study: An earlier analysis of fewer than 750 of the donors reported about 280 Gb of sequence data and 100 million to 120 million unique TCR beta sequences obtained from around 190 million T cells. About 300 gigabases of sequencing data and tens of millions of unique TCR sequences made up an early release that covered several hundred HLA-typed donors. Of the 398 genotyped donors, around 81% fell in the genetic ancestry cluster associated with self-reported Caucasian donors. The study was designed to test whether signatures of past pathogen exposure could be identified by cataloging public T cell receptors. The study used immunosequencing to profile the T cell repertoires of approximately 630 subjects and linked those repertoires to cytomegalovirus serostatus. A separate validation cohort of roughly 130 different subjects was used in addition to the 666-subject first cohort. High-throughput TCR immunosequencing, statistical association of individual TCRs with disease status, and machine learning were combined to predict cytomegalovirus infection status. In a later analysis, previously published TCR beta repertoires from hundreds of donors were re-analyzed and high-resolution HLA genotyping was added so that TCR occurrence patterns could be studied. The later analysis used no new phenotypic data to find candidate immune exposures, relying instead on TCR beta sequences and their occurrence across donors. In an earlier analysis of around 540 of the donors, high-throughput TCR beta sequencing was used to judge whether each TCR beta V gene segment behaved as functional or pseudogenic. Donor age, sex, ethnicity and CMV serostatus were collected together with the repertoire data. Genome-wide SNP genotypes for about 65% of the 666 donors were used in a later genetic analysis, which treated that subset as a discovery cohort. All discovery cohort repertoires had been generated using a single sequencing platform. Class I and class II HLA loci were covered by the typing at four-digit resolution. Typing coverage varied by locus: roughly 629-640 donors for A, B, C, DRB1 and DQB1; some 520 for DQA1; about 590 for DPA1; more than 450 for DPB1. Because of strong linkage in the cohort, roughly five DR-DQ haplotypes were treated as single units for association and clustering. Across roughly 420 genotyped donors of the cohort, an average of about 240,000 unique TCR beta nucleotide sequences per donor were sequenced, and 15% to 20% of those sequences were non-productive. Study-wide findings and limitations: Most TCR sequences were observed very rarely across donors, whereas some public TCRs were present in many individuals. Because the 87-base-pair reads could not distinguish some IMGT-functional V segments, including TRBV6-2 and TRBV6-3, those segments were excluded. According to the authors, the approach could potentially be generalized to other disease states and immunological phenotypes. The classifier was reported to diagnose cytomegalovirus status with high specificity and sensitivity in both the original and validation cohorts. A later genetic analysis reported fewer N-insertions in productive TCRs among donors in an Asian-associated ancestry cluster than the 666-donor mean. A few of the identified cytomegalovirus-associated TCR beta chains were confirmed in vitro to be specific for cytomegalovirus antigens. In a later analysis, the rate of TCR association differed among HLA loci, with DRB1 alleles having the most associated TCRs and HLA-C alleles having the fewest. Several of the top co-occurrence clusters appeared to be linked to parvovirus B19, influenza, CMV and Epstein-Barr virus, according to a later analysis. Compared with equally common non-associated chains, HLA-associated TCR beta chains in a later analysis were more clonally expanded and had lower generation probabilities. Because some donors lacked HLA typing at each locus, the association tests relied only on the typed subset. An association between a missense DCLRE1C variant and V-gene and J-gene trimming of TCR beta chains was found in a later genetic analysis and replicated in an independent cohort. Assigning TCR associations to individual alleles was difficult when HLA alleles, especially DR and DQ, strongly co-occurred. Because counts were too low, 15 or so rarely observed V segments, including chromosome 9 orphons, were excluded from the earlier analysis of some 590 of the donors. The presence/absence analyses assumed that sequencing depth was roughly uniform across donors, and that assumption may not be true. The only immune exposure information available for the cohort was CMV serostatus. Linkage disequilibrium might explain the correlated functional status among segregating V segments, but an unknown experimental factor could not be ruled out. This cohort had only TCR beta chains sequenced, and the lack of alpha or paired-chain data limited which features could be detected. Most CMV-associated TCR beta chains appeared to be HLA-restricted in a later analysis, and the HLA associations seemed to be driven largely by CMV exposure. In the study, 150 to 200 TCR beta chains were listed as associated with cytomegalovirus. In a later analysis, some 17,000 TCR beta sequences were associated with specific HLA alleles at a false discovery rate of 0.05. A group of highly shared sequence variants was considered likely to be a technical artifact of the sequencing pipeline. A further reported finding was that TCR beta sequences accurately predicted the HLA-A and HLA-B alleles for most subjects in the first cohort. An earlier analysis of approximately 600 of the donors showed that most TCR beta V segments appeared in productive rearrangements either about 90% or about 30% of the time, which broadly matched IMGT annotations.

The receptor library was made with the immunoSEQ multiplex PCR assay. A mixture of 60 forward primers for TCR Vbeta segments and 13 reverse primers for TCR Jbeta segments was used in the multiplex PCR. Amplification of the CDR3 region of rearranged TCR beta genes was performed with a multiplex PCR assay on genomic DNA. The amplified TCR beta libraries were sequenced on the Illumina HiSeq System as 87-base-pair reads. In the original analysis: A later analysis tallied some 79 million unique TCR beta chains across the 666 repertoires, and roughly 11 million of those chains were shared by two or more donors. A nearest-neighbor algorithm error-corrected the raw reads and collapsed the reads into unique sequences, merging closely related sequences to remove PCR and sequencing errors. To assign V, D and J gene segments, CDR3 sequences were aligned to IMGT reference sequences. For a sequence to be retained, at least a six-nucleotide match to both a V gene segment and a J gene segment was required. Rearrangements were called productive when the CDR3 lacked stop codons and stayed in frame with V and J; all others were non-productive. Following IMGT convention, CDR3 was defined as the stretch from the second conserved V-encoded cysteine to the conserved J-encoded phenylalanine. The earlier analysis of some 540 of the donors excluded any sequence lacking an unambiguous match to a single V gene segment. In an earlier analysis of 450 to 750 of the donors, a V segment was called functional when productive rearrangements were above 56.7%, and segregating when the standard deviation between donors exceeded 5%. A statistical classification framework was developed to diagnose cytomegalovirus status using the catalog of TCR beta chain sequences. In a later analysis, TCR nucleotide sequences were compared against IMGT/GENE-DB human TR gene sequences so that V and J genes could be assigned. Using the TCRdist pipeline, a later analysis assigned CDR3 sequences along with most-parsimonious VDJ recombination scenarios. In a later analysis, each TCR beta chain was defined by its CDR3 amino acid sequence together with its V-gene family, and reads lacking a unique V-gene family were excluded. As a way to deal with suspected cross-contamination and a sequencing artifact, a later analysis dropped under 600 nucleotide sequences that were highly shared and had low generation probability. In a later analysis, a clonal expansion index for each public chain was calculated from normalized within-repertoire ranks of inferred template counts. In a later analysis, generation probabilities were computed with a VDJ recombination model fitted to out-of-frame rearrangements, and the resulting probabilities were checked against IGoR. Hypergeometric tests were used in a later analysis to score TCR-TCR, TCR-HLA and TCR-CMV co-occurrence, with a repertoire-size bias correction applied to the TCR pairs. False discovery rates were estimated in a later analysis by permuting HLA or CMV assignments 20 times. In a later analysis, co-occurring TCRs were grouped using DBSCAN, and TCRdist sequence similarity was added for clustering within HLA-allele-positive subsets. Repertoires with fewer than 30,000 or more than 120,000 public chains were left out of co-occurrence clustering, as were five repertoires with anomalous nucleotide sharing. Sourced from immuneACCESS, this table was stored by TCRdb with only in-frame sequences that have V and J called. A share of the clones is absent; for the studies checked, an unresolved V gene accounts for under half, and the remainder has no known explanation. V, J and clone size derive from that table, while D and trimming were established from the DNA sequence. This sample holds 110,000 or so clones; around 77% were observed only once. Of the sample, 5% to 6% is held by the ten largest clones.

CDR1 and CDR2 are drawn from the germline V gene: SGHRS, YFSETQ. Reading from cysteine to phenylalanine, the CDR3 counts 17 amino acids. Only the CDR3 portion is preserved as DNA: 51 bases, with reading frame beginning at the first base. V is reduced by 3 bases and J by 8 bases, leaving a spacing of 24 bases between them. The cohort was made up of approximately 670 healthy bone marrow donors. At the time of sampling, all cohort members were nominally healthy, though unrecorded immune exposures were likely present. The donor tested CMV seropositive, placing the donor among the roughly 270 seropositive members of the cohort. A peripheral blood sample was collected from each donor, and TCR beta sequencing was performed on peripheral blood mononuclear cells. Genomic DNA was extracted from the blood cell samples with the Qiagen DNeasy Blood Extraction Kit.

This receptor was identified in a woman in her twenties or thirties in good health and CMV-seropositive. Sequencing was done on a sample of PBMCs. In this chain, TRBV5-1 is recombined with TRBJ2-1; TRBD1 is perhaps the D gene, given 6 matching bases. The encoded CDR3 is CASSSTGTGTLNDEQFF. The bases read TGCGCCAGCAGCTCTACAGGGACCGGGACACTAAATGATGAGCAGTTCTTC.